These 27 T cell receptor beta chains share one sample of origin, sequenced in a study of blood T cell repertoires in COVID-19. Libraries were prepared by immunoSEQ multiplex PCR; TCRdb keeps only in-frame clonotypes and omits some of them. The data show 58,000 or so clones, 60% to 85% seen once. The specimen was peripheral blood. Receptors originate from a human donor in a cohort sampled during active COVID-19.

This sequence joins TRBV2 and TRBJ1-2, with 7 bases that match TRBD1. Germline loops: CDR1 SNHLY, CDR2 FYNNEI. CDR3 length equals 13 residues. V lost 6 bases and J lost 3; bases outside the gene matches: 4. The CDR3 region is CASSQDRYYGYTF. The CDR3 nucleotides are TGTGCCAGCAGCCAGGACAGGTACTATGGCTACACCTTC.

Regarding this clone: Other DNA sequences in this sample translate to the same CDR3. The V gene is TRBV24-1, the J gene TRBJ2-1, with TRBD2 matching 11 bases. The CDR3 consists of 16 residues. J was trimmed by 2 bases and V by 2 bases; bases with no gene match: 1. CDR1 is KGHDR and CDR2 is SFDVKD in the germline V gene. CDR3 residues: CATSDSLAGAYNEQFF. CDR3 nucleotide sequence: TGTGCCACCAGTGATTCACTAGCGGGAGCCTACAATGAGCAGTTCTTC.

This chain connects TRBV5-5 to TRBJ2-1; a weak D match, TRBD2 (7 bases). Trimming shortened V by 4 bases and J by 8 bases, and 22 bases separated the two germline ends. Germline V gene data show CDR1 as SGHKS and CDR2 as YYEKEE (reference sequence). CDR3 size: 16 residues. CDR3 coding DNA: TGTGCCAGCAGCCCCAATGTCGGGGGGCGCACGGATGAGCAGTTCTTC. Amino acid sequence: CASSPNVGGRTDEQFF.

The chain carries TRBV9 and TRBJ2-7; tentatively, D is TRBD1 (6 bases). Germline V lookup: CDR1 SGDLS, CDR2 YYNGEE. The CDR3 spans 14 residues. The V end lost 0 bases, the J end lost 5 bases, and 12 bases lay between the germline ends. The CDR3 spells CASSVGATGHEQYF. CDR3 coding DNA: TGTGCCAGCAGCGTAGGGGCTACAGGGCACGAGCAGTACTTC.

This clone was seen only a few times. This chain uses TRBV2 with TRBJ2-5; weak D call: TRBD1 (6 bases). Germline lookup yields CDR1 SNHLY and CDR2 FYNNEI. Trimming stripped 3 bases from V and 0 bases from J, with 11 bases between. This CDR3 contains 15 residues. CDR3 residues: CASSDEGTNQETQYF. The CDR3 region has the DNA TGTGCCAGCAGTGACGAGGGGACAAACCAAGAGACCCAGTACTTC.

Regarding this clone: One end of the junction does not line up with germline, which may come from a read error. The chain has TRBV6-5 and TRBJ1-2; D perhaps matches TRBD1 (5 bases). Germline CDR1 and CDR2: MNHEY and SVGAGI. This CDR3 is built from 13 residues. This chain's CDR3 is CASSYDSARCCAF. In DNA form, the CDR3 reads TGTGCCAGCAGTTACGACAGCGCCCGTTGCTGCGCCTTC.

The DNA of the CDR3 is TGTGCCAGCCTGAAGGACAGGCTAAACTCTGGGGCCAACGTCCTGACTTTC. Translation: CASLKDRLNSGANVLTF. The V gene is TRBV28, the J gene TRBJ2-6; 7 bases are shared with TRBD1. The V and J ends lost 8 bases and 0 bases, in that order; junction bases with no gene match: 10. This CDR3 spans 17 amino acids. The germline CDR1 and CDR2 sequences are MDHEN and SYDVKM.

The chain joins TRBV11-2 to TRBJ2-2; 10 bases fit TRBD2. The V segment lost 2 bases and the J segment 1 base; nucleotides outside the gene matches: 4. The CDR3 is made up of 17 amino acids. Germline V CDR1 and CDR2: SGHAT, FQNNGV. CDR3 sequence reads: CASSLRGLAVNTGELFF. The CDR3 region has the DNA TGTGCCAGCAGCTTAAGAGGACTAGCGGTGAACACCGGGGAGCTGTTTTTT.

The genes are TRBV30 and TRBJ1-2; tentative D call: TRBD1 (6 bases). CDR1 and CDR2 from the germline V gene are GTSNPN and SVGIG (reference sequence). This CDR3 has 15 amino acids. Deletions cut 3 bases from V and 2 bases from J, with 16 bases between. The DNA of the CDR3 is TGTGCCTGGAGCCGTATCCTTACAGGGAACTATGGCTACACCTTC. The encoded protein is CAWSRILTGNYGYTF.

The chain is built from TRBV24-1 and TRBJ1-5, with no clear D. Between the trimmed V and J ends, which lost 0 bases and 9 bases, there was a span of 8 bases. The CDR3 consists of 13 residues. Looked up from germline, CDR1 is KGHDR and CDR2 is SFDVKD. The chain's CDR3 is CATSDLAGWPQHF. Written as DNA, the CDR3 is TGTGCCACCAGTGATTTGGCGGGTTGGCCCCAGCATTTT.

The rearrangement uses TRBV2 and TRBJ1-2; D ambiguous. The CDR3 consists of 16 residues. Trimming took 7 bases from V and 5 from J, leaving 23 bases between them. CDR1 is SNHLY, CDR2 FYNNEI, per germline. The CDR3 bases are TGTGCCAGCAATCAAGACCGGGAAAAGGGCGCGTATGGCTACACCTTC. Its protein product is CASNQDREKGAYGYTF.

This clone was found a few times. CDR3 DNA: TGTGCCTGGCTTGGGACAGGGGGTAGCAATCAGCCCCAGCATTTT. This codes for CAWLGTGGSNQPQHF. The gene calls are TRBV30 and TRBJ1-5; TRBD1 matches 11 bases. CDR1 and CDR2 (germline): GTSNPN, SVGIG (reference sequence). This CDR3 has 15 amino acids. Trimming took 5 bases from V and 0 from J; bases not matched to a gene: 3.

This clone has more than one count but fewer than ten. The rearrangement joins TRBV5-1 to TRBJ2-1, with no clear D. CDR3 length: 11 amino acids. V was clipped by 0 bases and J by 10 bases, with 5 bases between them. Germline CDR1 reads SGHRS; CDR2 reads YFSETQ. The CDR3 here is CASSLAVEQFF. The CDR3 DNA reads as TGCGCCAGCAGCTTGGCGGTAGAGCAGTTCTTC.

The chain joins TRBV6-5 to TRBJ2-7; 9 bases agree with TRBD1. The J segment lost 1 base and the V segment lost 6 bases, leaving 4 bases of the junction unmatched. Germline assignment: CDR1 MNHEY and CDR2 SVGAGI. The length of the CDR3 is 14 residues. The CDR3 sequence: CASSTGTGSYEQYF. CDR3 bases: TGTGCCAGCAGCACCGGGACAGGGTCCTACGAGCAGTACTTC.

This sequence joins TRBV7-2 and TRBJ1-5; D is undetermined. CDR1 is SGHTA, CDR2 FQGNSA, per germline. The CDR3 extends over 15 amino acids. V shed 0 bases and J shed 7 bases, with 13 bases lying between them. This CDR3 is CASSLAGEMGQPQHF. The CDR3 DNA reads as TGTGCCAGCAGCTTAGCCGGGGAGATGGGGCAGCCCCAGCATTTT.

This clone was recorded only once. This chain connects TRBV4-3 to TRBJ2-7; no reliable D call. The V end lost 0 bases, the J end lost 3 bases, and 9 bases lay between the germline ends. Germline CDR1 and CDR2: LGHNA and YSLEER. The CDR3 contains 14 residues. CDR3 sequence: CASSQDETSYEQYF. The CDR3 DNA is TGCGCCAGCAGCCAAGATGAGACAAGCTACGAGCAGTACTTC.

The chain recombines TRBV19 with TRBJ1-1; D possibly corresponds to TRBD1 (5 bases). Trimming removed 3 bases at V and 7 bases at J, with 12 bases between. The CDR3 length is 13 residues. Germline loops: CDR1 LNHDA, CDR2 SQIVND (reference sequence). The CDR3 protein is CASSIPSQGEAFF. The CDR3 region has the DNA TGTGCCAGTAGTATCCCCTCCCAGGGTGAAGCTTTCTTT.

The CDR3 region has the DNA TGTGCCAGCAGCGTAGAACCAGGGCTGAATTCACCCCTCCACTTT. This gives the protein CASSVEPGLNSPLHF. J is TRBJ1-6 and V is TRBV9; maybe TRBD1 (5 bases). The CDR3 covers 15 residues. In germline, CDR1 is SGDLS, CDR2 YYNGEE. The ends were cut back, 0 bases at V and 7 bases at J, with 11 bases in the middle.

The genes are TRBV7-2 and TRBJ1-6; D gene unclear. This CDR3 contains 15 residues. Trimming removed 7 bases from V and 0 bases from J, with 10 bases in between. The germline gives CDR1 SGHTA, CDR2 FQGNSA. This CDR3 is CASTQGSSYNSPLHF. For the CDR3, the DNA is TGTGCCAGCACCCAAGGGAGCTCCTATAATTCACCCCTCCACTTT.

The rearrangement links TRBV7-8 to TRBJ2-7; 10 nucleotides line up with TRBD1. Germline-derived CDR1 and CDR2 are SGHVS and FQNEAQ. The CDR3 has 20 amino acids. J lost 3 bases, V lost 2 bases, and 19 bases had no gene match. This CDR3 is CASSLRGGQGPSNWDYEQYF. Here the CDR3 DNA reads TGTGCCAGCAGCTTAAGGGGGGGACAGGGGCCGAGTAATTGGGACTACGAGCAGTACTTC.

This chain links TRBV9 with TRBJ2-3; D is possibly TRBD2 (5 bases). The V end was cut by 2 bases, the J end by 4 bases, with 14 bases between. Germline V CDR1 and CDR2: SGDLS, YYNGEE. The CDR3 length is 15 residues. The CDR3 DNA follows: TGTGCCAGCAGCGTTGGTAACGGAGGCGCAGATACGCAGTATTTT. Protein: CASSVGNGGADTQYF.

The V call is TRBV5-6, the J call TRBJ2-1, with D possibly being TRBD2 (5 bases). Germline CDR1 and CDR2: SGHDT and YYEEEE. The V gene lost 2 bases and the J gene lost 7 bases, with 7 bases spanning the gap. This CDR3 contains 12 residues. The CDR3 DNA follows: TGTGCCAGCAGCTTAAGGAGGAATGAGCAGTTCTTC. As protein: CASSLRRNEQFF.

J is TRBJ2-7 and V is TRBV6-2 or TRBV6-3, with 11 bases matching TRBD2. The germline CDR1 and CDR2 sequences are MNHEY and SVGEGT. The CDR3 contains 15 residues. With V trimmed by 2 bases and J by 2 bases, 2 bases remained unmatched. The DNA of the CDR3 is TGTGCCAGCAGTTACGGACTAGCGGGTACCTACGAGCAGTACTTC. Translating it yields CASSYGLAGTYEQYF.

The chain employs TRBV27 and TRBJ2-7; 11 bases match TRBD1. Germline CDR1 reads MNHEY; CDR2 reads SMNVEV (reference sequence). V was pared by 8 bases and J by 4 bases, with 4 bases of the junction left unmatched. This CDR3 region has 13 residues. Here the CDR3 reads CASRTGGRYEQYF. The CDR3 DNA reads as TGTGCCAGCCGGACAGGGGGCAGGTACGAGCAGTACTTC.

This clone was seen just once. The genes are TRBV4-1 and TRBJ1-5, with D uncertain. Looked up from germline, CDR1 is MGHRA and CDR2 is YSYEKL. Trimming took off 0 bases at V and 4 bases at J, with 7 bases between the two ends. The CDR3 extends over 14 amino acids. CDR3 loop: CASSQDWENQPQHF. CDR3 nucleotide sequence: TGCGCCAGCAGCCAAGATTGGGAGAATCAGCCCCAGCATTTT.

CDR3 in amino acids: CASSPRGGKVYEQYF. The CDR3 coding sequence is TGTGCCAGCAGCCCCCGGGGGGGGAAGGTTTACGAGCAGTACTTC. This chain uses TRBV11-2 with TRBJ2-7; TRBD2 matches 8 bases. CDR1 is SGHAT and CDR2 is FQNNGV in the germline V gene. V shed 5 bases, J shed 4 bases, and the junction held 10 bases outside the gene matches. This CDR3 is 15 amino acids long.

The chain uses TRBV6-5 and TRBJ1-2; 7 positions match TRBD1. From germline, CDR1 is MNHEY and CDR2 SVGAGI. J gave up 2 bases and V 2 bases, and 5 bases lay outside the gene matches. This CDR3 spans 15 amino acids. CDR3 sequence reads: CASSYDRDRNYGYTF. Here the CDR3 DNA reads TGTGCCAGCAGTTACGACAGGGACAGAAACTATGGCTACACCTTC.